What follows describes a single TCR beta chain. This entry comes from a study of T cell responses to AZD1222 COVID-19 vaccine. CDR3 size: 11 residues. Germline V lookup: CDR1 SGHNT, CDR2 YENEEA. The V gene lost 1 base and the J gene lost 8 bases, with 3 bases spanning the gap. Assay used: immunoSEQ multiplex PCR; TCRdb lists only in-frame clones, some missing. Found here are roughly 100,000 clones, roughly 83% of them singletons; the top ten hold 15% to 20%. This receptor was identified in an adult in good health. The chain couples TRBV11-3 to TRBJ2-1; D call uncertain. The sequences come from peripheral blood, collected on day 0 of AZD1222 vaccination. The CDR3 sequence is CASSLGYEQFF. CDR3 in DNA: TGTGCCAGCAGCTTAGGGTATGAGCAGTTCTTC.